The T cell receptor beta chain described here comes from a study of T-cell memory formation after mild COVID-19. To note about this clonotype: Its cognate antigen is unknown.

After removal of 2 bases from V and 1 base from J, the junction contained 6 bases not matched to a gene. The germline V gene has CDR1 SGHDT and CDR2 YYEEEE. The CDR3 covers 19 residues. Study observations and caveats: Confirmation was lacking for SARS-CoV-2 specificity of second-wave clones that peaked on day 37.

5'RACE with constant-segment primers yielded barcoded, UMI-tagged TCR alpha and TCR beta cDNA libraries. One entry per CDR3 protein, called by TCRdb with MiXCR from the 5' RACE reads. This sample has over 400,000 distinct CDR3 sequences, with 23% found just once. This clonotype was obtained from an adult woman who had mild COVID-19 (a few samples of this study predate the infection). Cell type and time point are not known. Sequencing was carried out using PBMCs or a T cell subset sorted from them (not recorded which). The chain uses TRBV5-6 and TRBJ2-1, with TRBD2 identical over 16 bases. The CDR3, as DNA: TGTGCCAGCAGCTTAGGGACTAGCGGGGGGGCCCCTTCCTACAATGAGCAGTTCTTC. It encodes CASSLGTSGGAPSYNEQFF.